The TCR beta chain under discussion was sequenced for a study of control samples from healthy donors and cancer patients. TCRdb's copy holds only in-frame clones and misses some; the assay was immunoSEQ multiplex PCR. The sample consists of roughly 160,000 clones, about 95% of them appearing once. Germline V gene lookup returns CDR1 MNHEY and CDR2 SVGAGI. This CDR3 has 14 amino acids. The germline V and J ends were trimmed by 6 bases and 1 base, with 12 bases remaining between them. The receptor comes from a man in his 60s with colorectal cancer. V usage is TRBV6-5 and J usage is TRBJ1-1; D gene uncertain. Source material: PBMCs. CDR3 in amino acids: CASSWFDRNTEAFF. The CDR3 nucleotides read TGTGCCAGCAGCTGGTTCGATCGGAACACTGAAGCTTTCTTT.